The 31 T cell receptor beta chains presented below share a single source sample, sequenced in a study of chemoradiotherapy in HPV16-positive cancers. The assay was immunoSEQ multiplex PCR, and TCRdb's table has in-frame clones only and misses some. The sample consists of 30,000 or so clones, roughly 82% of them appearing once. The sample here was blood, taken from a patient who underwent chemoradiotherapy. Receptors originate from a human donor with HPV-associated anogenital cancer.

The chain has TRBV2 and TRBJ1-2; possibly TRBD1 for D (6 bases). Germline CDR1 reads SNHLY; CDR2 reads FYNNEI. CDR3 length equals 13 residues. V lost 7 bases, J lost 5 bases, and 14 bases lay in between. The CDR3 protein is CASTVEDSYGYTF. CDR3 sequence (DNA): TGTGCCAGCACAGTAGAGGACAGTTATGGCTACACCTTC.

This CDR3 is CASSFGPGTGGGQPQHF. Written as DNA, the CDR3 is TGTGCCAGCAGCTTCGGTCCCGGGACAGGGGGCGGGCAGCCCCAGCATTTT. The chain employs TRBV5-6 and TRBJ1-5, with 12 positions matching TRBD1. Germline CDR1 and CDR2: SGHDT and YYEEEE. CDR3 length: 17 residues. Trimming cost V 2 bases and J 7 bases; bases outside gene matches: 10.

The V gene is TRBV10-3, the J gene TRBJ1-4; possible D gene TRBD1, 5 bases. Germline V gene sequence: CDR1 ENHRY, CDR2 SYGVKD. Between the trimmed V and J ends, which lost 6 bases and 1 base, there was a span of 15 bases. The CDR3 totals 16 residues. The CDR3 sequence is CAISSSREGTNEKLFF. The CDR3 coding sequence is TGTGCCATCAGCTCCAGCAGGGAAGGAACTAATGAAAAACTGTTTTTT.

This chain links TRBV2 with TRBJ2-5; the match to TRBD1 covers 9 bases. With V trimmed by 4 bases and J by 3 bases, 12 bases remained unmatched. The CDR3 extends over 17 amino acids. The germline gives CDR1 SNHLY, CDR2 FYNNEI. This chain's CDR3 is CASSGQDRGRKEETQYF. The DNA of the CDR3 is TGTGCCAGCAGTGGCCAGGACAGGGGAAGGAAGGAAGAGACCCAGTACTTC.

CDR3 in amino acids: CASSLDTIYEQYF. The CDR3 DNA reads as TGTGCCAGCAGCTTGGACACTATCTACGAGCAGTACTTC. The chain has TRBV7-2 and TRBJ2-7; maybe TRBD1 (5 bases). Trimming removed 3 bases from V and 3 bases from J, with 9 bases in between. Germline V CDR1 and CDR2: SGHTA, FQGNSA. CDR3 length equals 13 residues.

The J gene is TRBJ1-5, the V gene TRBV19; possible D gene TRBD1, 6 bases. V gave up 2 bases and J gave up 6 bases, with 14 bases separating them. Germline CDR1 is LNHDA and CDR2 is SQIVND (reference sequence). The CDR3 has 15 amino acids. The CDR3 sequence: CASSIRRTDPQPQHF. As DNA, the CDR3 is TGTGCCAGTAGTATAAGAAGGACAGACCCTCAGCCCCAGCATTTT.

V gene TRBV28 combines with J gene TRBJ1-2; 12 bases agree with TRBD1. V shed 2 bases, J shed 8 bases, and the junction held 12 bases outside the gene matches. Germline CDR1 MDHEN, CDR2 SYDVKM. The CDR3 covers 17 residues. The chain's CDR3 is CASSLGGTGGAIGGYTF. The CDR3 coding sequence is TGTGCCAGCAGTTTAGGCGGGACAGGGGGCGCAATCGGGGGCTACACCTTC.

The chain couples TRBV19 to TRBJ1-3, with 9 nucleotides matching TRBD1. V shed 9 bases and J 5 bases; nucleotides not matched to a gene: 5. The CDR3 loop spans 13 amino acids. CDR1 and CDR2 (germline): LNHDA, SQIVND (reference sequence). CDR3 DNA sequence: TGTGCCAGCCGGACAGGGGCCAGAAACACCATATATTTT. Translation: CASRTGARNTIYF.

This chain connects TRBV4-2 to TRBJ2-5, with 12 bases that match TRBD2. The junction had 6 bases not matched to a gene; V was cut back by 1 base and J by 6 bases. CDR1 and CDR2 (germline): LGHNA, YNFKEQ. This CDR3 region has 16 residues. CDR3 sequence: CASSQVLAGGAQTQYF. In nucleotides, the CDR3 is TGTGCCAGCAGCCAAGTACTAGCGGGGGGCGCGCAGACCCAGTACTTC.

V gene TRBV19 combines with J gene TRBJ1-1; TRBD1 agrees at 10 bases. V lost 9 bases and J lost 8; bases outside the gene matches: 6. In germline, CDR1 is LNHDA, CDR2 SQIVND (reference sequence). This CDR3 spans 12 amino acids. CDR3 in amino acids: CASRQGAWEAFF. CDR3 DNA sequence: TGTGCCAGCCGACAGGGGGCTTGGGAAGCTTTCTTT.

The CDR3 coding sequence is TGTGCCAACCCGACAGGGATGGGTGAGCAGTTCTTC. Translation: CANPTGMGEQFF. V usage is TRBV7-9 and J usage is TRBJ2-1, with 7 bases lining up with TRBD1. CDR3 length: 12 residues. After removal of 10 bases from V and 9 bases from J, the junction contained 9 bases not matched to a gene. Germline CDR1 and CDR2: SEHNR and FQNEAQ (reference sequence).

The chain uses TRBV4-2 and TRBJ2-2; maybe TRBD1 (6 bases). V shed 0 bases and J shed 5 bases, with 13 bases lying between them. Germline V gene data show CDR1 as LGHNA and CDR2 as YNFKEQ. The CDR3 runs 16 residues. The CDR3 region is CASSQERWQGTGELFF. The CDR3 DNA reads as TGTGCCAGCAGCCAAGAAAGGTGGCAGGGGACCGGGGAGCTGTTTTTT.

This clone was counted a single time. The chain has TRBV5-6 and TRBJ1-1, with D unresolved. With 4 bases removed from V and 4 bases from J, the gap between germline ends came to 17 bases. This CDR3 has 15 amino acids. CDR1 is SGHDT and CDR2 is YYEEEE in the germline V gene. The DNA for the CDR3 is TGTGCCAGCAGCCTGCGGGGTTTTGGTAGCACTGAAGCTTTCTTT. It yields the protein CASSLRGFGSTEAFF.

The J gene is TRBJ1-5, the V gene TRBV30; 12 nucleotides match TRBD1. The ends lost 3 bases at V and 6 bases at J; junction bases unmatched: 6. The CDR3 contains 15 residues. CDR1 GTSNPN and CDR2 SVGIG come from the germline V gene (reference sequence). The chain's CDR3 is CAWSPGTGGSQPQHF. CDR3 bases: TGTGCCTGGAGCCCCGGGACAGGGGGCAGTCAGCCCCAGCATTTT.

This clone was seen just once. The CDR3 DNA sequence: TGTGCCAGTAGTACCGGACAGGAGGTGTCTCGACTCCAAGAGACCCAGTACTTC. Its translation: CASSTGQEVSRLQETQYF. The J gene is TRBJ2-5, the V gene TRBV19, with 7 bases that match TRBD1. The V gene end was trimmed by 4 bases and the J gene end by 1 base; junction bases not matched to a gene: 15. The CDR3 contains 18 residues. Germline V lookup: CDR1 LNHDA, CDR2 SQIVND (reference sequence).

The CDR3 loop reads CASSTNGVYEQYF. The CDR3 coding sequence is TGTGCCAGCAGCACCAACGGGGTCTACGAGCAGTACTTC. The rearrangement uses TRBV11-1 and TRBJ2-7; possible D gene TRBD2, 5 bases. CDR1 is SGHAT, CDR2 FQDESV, per germline (reference sequence). V shed 5 bases and J shed 3 bases, with 11 bases lying between them. The CDR3 consists of 13 residues.

V and J are TRBV19 and TRBJ2-7; 9 bases align to TRBD1. Germline CDR1 is LNHDA and CDR2 is SQIVND (reference sequence). The CDR3 totals 15 residues. V shed 6 bases, J shed 3 bases, and the junction held 9 bases outside the gene matches. DNA of the CDR3: TGTGCCAGTAGGCCCCGGGACAGGGTTGGCTACGAGCAGTACTTC. Its protein is CASRPRDRVGYEQYF.

The rearrangement uses TRBV11-2 and TRBJ2-3, with 14 bases aligning to TRBD2. After removal of 1 base from V and 2 bases from J, the junction contained 2 bases not matched to a gene. The CDR3 spans 17 residues. Germline V gene lookup returns CDR1 SGHAT and CDR2 FQNNGV. In nucleotides, the CDR3 is TGTGCCAGCAGCTTAGGGACTAGCGGGGGGAACACAGATACGCAGTATTTT. It translates to CASSLGTSGGNTDTQYF.

This sequence joins TRBV5-1 and TRBJ1-1; D is possibly TRBD1 (5 bases). CDR3 length equals 14 residues. Germline values: CDR1 SGHRS, CDR2 YFSETQ. Between the trimmed V and J ends, which lost 0 bases and 5 bases, there was a span of 11 bases. The CDR3 nucleotides read TGCGCCAGCAGCTTGGTAGGGGCTGGTACTGAAGCTTTCTTT. Translation: CASSLVGAGTEAFF. The full variable domain, completed using reference TRBV5-1 and TRBJ1-1, is KAGVTQTPRYLIKTRGQQVTLSCSPISGHRSVSWYQQTPGQGLQFLFEYFSETQRNKGNFPGRFSGRQFSNSRSEMNVSTLELGDSALYLCASSLVGAGTEAFFGQGTRLTVV.

This chain connects TRBV29-1 to TRBJ1-5, with D tentatively TRBD1 (5 bases). Germline CDR1 is SQVTM and CDR2 is ANQGSEA. The V gene lost 4 bases and the J gene lost 5 bases, with 12 bases spanning the gap. The CDR3 runs to 13 residues. Written as DNA, the CDR3 is TGCAGCGTTGCTGGGGGTCGCGATCAGCCCCAGCATTTT. It specifies CSVAGGRDQPQHF.

J is TRBJ1-1 and V is TRBV7-8, with a possible D match to TRBD1 (5 bases). Germline lookup yields CDR1 SGHVS and CDR2 FQNEAQ. Trimming left V 5 bases short and J 0 bases short, with 13 bases between. The CDR3 is made up of 15 amino acids. The DNA for the CDR3 is TGTGCCAGCAGCCAACGTGGGGGGATGAACACTGAAGCTTTCTTT. This codes for CASSQRGGMNTEAFF.

The chain employs TRBV6-1 and TRBJ1-4, with a possible D match to TRBD1 (5 bases). Between the trimmed V and J ends, which lost 1 base and 10 bases, there was a span of 16 bases. From germline, CDR1 is MNHNS and CDR2 SASEGT. This CDR3 is 15 amino acids long. CDR3: CASSEEAGTVRKLFF. The CDR3 DNA sequence: TGTGCCAGCAGTGAAGAAGCGGGGACGGTGAGAAAACTGTTTTTT.

A single count supports this clone. The rearrangement uses TRBV7-9 and TRBJ2-3; the match to TRBD2 covers 8 bases. V dropped 1 base and J dropped 2; count of bases not matched to a gene: 5. The CDR3 sequence is 16 residues long. Germline values: CDR1 SEHNR, CDR2 FQNEAQ (reference sequence). The CDR3 DNA is TGTGCCAGCAGCTTAGGGGCGGGGGGAAACACAGATACGCAGTATTTT. The encoded protein is CASSLGAGGNTDTQYF.

The chain carries TRBV2 and TRBJ2-3; tentatively, D is TRBD1 or TRBD2 (5 bases each). CDR3 length: 14 amino acids. V lost 5 bases, J lost 4 bases, and 13 bases lay in between. The germline CDR1 and CDR2 sequences are SNHLY and FYNNEI. The CDR3 here is CASSPTEGPDTQYF. CDR3 nucleotide sequence: TGTGCCAGCAGTCCGACCGAGGGGCCAGATACGCAGTATTTT.

This clone was counted a single time. The V call is TRBV2, the J call TRBJ2-7, with 7 positions matching TRBD2. The CDR3 consists of 14 residues. J was trimmed by 2 bases and V by 7 bases; bases with no gene match: 8. The V gene's germline CDR1 is SNHLY and CDR2 FYNNEI. In nucleotides, the CDR3 is TGTGCCAGCACTAAGGATGCGGGAGCCTACGAGCAGTACGTC. This translates into CASTKDAGAYEQYV.

This chain uses TRBV7-8 with TRBJ1-1; tentatively, D is TRBD1 (6 bases). There are 13 residues in the CDR3. CDR1 SGHVS and CDR2 FQNEAQ come from the germline V gene. The V end lost 7 bases, the J end lost 1 base, and 10 bases lay between the germline ends. For the CDR3, the DNA is TGTGCCAGCATAGGGACATCGAACACTGAAGCTTTCTTT. Residues: CASIGTSNTEAFF.

Notes on this clone: At one of its ends the junction is not consistent with the germline gene, which may arise from a read error. This sequence joins TRBV2 and TRBJ1-2, with 8 bases identical to TRBD1. The CDR3 length is 10 residues. CDR1 is SNHLY and CDR2 is FYNNEI in the germline V gene. CDR3 nucleotide sequence: TGTGCCAGCAGTTGGGACAGGATCCTTTTC. Translation gives CASSWDRILF.

The V and J genes are TRBV5-1 and TRBJ2-2; perhaps D is TRBD1 or TRBD2 (6 bases each). The germline V gene encodes CDR1 SGHRS and CDR2 YFSETQ. V lost 5 bases to trimming and J lost 7 bases, with 12 bases between them. This CDR3 spans 13 amino acids. The CDR3, as DNA: TGCGCCAGCAGGGGGGGCGAAGGCGGGGAGCTGTTTTTT. It is translated as CASRGGEGGELFF.

The chain recombines TRBV6-5 with TRBJ2-1, with 13 bases fitting TRBD2. The CDR3 runs 15 residues. Germline values: CDR1 MNHEY, CDR2 SVGAGI. Trimming at V came to 5 bases and at J to 10 bases, leaving 8 bases not matched to a gene. The CDR3 sequence: CASSGRTSGGDEQFF. The CDR3 coding sequence is TGTGCCAGCAGTGGACGGACTAGCGGGGGAGACGAGCAGTTCTTC.

This chain uses TRBV6-5 with TRBJ2-3, with 8 positions matching TRBD1. V lost 11 bases to trimming and J lost 1 base; unmatched junction nucleotides: 5. The CDR3 totals 13 residues. Germline CDR1 is MNHEY and CDR2 is SVGAGI. CDR3 residues: CAAKTGGTDTQYF. Written as DNA, the CDR3 is TGTGCCGCCAAGACAGGGGGCACAGATACGCAGTATTTT.

The V and J genes are TRBV10-3 and TRBJ2-3, with 12 bases matching TRBD2. The V gene end was trimmed by 3 bases and the J gene end by 2 bases; junction bases not matched to a gene: 9. This CDR3 is built from 18 residues. The V gene's germline CDR1 is ENHRY and CDR2 SYGVKD. The CDR3 here is CAISEGASGGAFTDTQYF. The CDR3 DNA sequence: TGTGCCATCAGTGAAGGGGCTAGCGGGGGGGCATTCACAGATACGCAGTATTTT.